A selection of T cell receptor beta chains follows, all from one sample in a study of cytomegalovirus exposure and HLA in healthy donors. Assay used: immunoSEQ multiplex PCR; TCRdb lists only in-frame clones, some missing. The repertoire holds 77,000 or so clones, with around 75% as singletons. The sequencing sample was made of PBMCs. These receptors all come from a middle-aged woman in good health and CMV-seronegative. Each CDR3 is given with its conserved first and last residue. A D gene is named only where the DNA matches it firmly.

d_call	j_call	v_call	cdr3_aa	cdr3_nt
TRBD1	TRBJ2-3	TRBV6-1	CAGRHRGGVTDTQYF	TGTGCCGGCAGACACAGGGGTGGGGTCACAGATACGCAGTATTTT
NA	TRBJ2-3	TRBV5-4	CASSLPGQTPDTQYF	TGTGCCAGCAGCTTACCGGGACAAACCCCAGATACGCAGTATTTT
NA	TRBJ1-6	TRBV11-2	CASSPRGAGNSPLHF	TGTGCCAGCAGCCCGAGGGGCGCGGGGAATTCACCCCTCCACTTT
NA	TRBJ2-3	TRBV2	CASMAVRTDTQYF	TGTGCCAGCATGGCTGTTCGAACAGATACGCAGTATTTT
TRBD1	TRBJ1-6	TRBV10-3	CAISEGQGDSPLHF	TGTGCCATCAGTGAGGGACAGGGGGATTCACCCCTCCACTTT
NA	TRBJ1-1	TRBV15	CATSIFGRGNTEAFF	TGTGCCACCAGCATCTTCGGACGGGGAAACACTGAAGCTTTCTTT
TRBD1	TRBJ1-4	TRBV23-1	CASSLPTGTGNEKLFF	TGCGCCAGCAGTCTACCTACCGGGACAGGTAATGAAAAACTGTTTTTT
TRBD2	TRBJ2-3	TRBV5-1	CASSLVTSHRQLDTQYF	TGCGCCAGCAGCCTCGTGACTAGCCATCGACAGTTGGATACGCAGTATTTT
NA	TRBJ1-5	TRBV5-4	CASSLQGRNQPQHF	TGTGCCAGCAGTTTACAGGGACGCAATCAGCCCCAGCATTTT
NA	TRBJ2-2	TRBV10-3	CASARQGELFF	TGTGCCAGCGCGAGACAGGGGGAGCTGTTTTTT